Shown below are 8 T cell receptor beta chains from a single sample sequenced in a study of T cells in Graves' hyperthyroidism and ophthalmopathy. Researchers amplified the TCR beta CDR3 regions from RNA transcripts. Researchers ran a first-round RT-PCR on the TCR CDR3 using the HTBI primer set. One entry per CDR3 protein, called by TCRdb with MiXCR from the multiplex PCR reads. This sample has hundreds of thousands of distinct CDR3 sequences, with 12% to 15% found just once. Sequencing was performed on blood. All receptors derive from a woman younger than 35 with Graves' hyperthyroidism.

This clonotype was detected ten times or more. The chain carries TRBV3-1 and TRBJ2-3; D is uncertain. The CDR3 is 12 amino acids. CDR1 and CDR2 (germline): LGHDT, YNNKEL (reference sequence). V lost 3 bases to trimming and J lost 3 bases, with 4 bases between them. CDR3 bases: TGTGCCAGCAGCCACCTGACAGATACGCAGTATTTT. This encodes CASSHLTDTQYF.

A few counts support this clonotype. This chain connects TRBV28 to TRBJ1-5; D is uncertain. Germline-derived CDR1 and CDR2 are MDHEN and SYDVKM. The CDR3 has 15 residues. V lost 4 bases and J 0 bases, leaving 10 bases between the germline ends. Here the CDR3 reads CASSSRRYSNQPQHF. CDR3 DNA: TGTGCCAGCAGTTCGAGGAGATATAGCAATCAGCCCCAGCATTTT.

This clonotype rates as medium-sized. The chain is built from TRBV7-2 and TRBJ2-7; D is perhaps TRBD2 (5 bases). Germline V gives CDR1 SGHTA, CDR2 FQGNSA. The CDR3 has 13 residues. V was shortened by 4 bases and J by 3 bases, with 10 bases between the two germline ends. The CDR3 bases are TGTGCCAGCAGCTCAGGACTGGGCTACGAGCAGTACTTC. Translated: CASSSGLGYEQYF.

J is TRBJ1-1 and V is TRBV4-1, with a possible D match to TRBD1 (6 bases). Germline CDR1 is MGHRA and CDR2 is YSYEKL. The CDR3 has 16 residues. V was clipped by 4 bases and J by 13 bases, with 28 bases between them. DNA of the CDR3: TGCGCCAGCAGCCCCGAAGGGGGGTTAATAAGGACCCAGGGTTTCTTT. Residues: CASSPEGGLIRTQGFF.

This clonotype was observed many times. The chain joins TRBV20-1 to TRBJ2-5; weak D call: TRBD2 (5 bases). Germline V gene lookup returns CDR1 DFQATT and CDR2 SNEGSKA (reference sequence). The V and J ends lost 5 bases and 2 bases respectively, with 15 bases between them. CDR3 length equals 14 residues. CDR3: CSAGPTGGQETQYF. As DNA, the CDR3 is TGCAGTGCTGGCCCCACGGGCGGGCAAGAGACCCAGTACTTC.

CDR3: CATSDFPINTGELFF. The CDR3 DNA reads TGTGCCACCAGTGATTTCCCAATTAACACCGGGGAGCTGTTTTTT. The rearrangement uses TRBV24-1 and TRBJ2-2, with no clear D. V lost 1 base, J lost 2 bases, and 7 bases lay in between. Germline CDR1 and CDR2: KGHDR and SFDVKD. The CDR3 has 15 amino acids.

This clonotype was recorded many times. The rearrangement links TRBV28 to TRBJ2-3; 9 nucleotides line up with TRBD2. The CDR3 is 14 amino acids. CDR1 is MDHEN, CDR2 SYDVKM, per germline. V dropped 6 bases and J dropped 3; count of bases not matched to a gene: 4. The CDR3 DNA follows: TGTGCCAGCAGCAATCTAGCGGGGACAGATACGCAGTATTTT. This encodes CASSNLAGTDTQYF.

This clonotype came up a few times. This rearrangement joins TRBV29-1 to TRBJ1-2; D not certain. Germline V lookup: CDR1 SQVTM, CDR2 ANQGSEA. The CDR3 spans 12 residues. The V gene lost 5 bases and the J gene lost 1 base, with 8 bases spanning the gap. CDR3 sequence: CSVRAVNYGYTF. For the CDR3, the DNA is TGCAGCGTTCGGGCGGTTAACTATGGCTACACCTTC.